These 5 T cell receptor beta chains were all obtained from the same sample, sequenced in a study of PD-L1 blockade in urothelial cancer. Sequencing used immunoSEQ multiplex PCR; TCRdb keeps in-frame clones, though not all of them. The table shows about 120,000 clones, with more than 70% occurring only once. Sample time point: peripheral blood 6 weeks after treatment start. The sample consisted of PBMCs, taken around atezolizumab (anti-PD-L1) treatment. Receptor source: a man aged 45-65 years with urothelial cancer.

The rearrangement links TRBV28 to TRBJ1-2; D is unresolved. The CDR3 is 12 amino acids. The germline CDR1 and CDR2 sequences are MDHEN and SYDVKM. V shed 2 bases and J shed 9 bases, with 10 bases lying between them. The CDR3 here is CASSLGDLRYTF. The DNA for the CDR3 is TGTGCCAGCAGTTTAGGAGACCTCCGCTACACCTTC.

This chain links TRBV6-1 with TRBJ2-2, with D maybe TRBD2 (6 bases). V lost 6 bases, J lost 5 bases, and 10 bases lay in between. Germline CDR1 reads MNHNS; CDR2 reads SASEGT. This CDR3 is built from 13 residues. CDR3 in amino acids: CASRLALTGELFF. The CDR3 DNA reads as TGTGCCAGCAGGCTAGCGTTAACCGGGGAGCTGTTTTTT.

The rearrangement uses TRBV9 and TRBJ2-1; 7 bases agree with TRBD2. CDR1 and CDR2 (germline): SGDLS, YYNGEE. V trimming: 0 bases; J trimming: 6 bases; junction bases outside the gene matches: 6. CDR3 length: 15 residues. The CDR3 region is CASSVDGGSVNEQFF. CDR3 sequence (DNA): TGTGCCAGCAGCGTAGATGGCGGGAGCGTCAATGAGCAGTTCTTC.

The V call is TRBV10-2, the J call TRBJ2-5; 9 bases match TRBD1. Germline lookup yields CDR1 WSHSY and CDR2 SAAADI. This CDR3 spans 14 amino acids. V lost 6 bases, J lost 7 bases, and 9 bases stayed unmatched. The CDR3 loop reads CASRTGGGLRTQYF. The CDR3 DNA sequence: TGCGCCAGCAGAACAGGGGGCGGCTTAAGGACCCAGTACTTC.

This rearrangement joins TRBV5-8 to TRBJ2-1; TRBD2 matches at 8 bases. The V gene's germline CDR1 is SGHTS and CDR2 YDEGEE. V gave up 0 bases and J gave up 8 bases; unmatched junction bases: 4. The length of the CDR3 is 14 residues. The DNA of the CDR3 is TGTGCCAGCAGCTTGGCCCGGGGGGGGTATGAGCAGTTCTTC. It codes for CASSLARGGYEQFF.